These 11 T cell receptor beta chains came from one sample sequenced in a study of T cell repertoires in cytomegalovirus infection. MiXCR, run by TCRdb on the reads, gives a single entry per CDR3 protein. The sample holds around 750,000 distinct CDR3 sequences, 32% seen once. Antigen specificity for these receptors is unknown. This specimen consisted of cultured CD8+ T cells from PBMCs, obtained from culture after CMV antigen stimulation. These receptors were collected from a human donor in good health (CMV status not recorded). Some clones in this sample may be carry-over from other donors' samples.

The chain is built from TRBV7-9 and TRBJ2-7, with 7 bases that match TRBD1. J was trimmed by 3 bases and V by 3 bases; bases with no gene match: 11. Germline V CDR1 and CDR2: SEHNR, FQNEAQ (reference sequence). The CDR3 runs to 16 residues. The chain's CDR3 is CASSFTGAGRLYEQYF. CDR3 nucleotide sequence: TGTGCCAGCAGCTTCACAGGGGCTGGCCGTCTCTACGAGCAGTACTTC.

This clonotype was recorded many times. The chain is built from TRBV7-2 and TRBJ1-2; TRBD1 might be the D (6 bases). The ends were cut back, 5 bases at V and 6 bases at J, with 19 bases in the middle. The CDR3 spans 15 residues. Germline V gives CDR1 SGHTA, CDR2 FQGNSA. The CDR3 region has the DNA TGTGCCAGCAGCCCCAGAGGGGGGGCGACGGATGGCTACACCTTC. Translating gives CASSPRGGATDGYTF.

This clonotype was seen many times. J is TRBJ1-3 and V is TRBV7-2; D is ambiguous. The CDR3 consists of 14 residues. CDR1 is SGHTA, CDR2 FQGNSA, per germline. Trimming cost V 1 base and J 1 base, with 5 bases left between them. In DNA, the CDR3 is TGTGCCAGCAGCTTAGTAGGGTCTGGAAACACCATATATTTT. This gives the protein CASSLVGSGNTIYF.

CDR3 in DNA: TGTGCCAGCAGCTTACGTTTAGGGACAGGGATCTACAATGAGCAGTTCTTC. It is translated as CASSLRLGTGIYNEQFF. The rearrangement uses TRBV7-8 and TRBJ2-1; 9 positions agree with TRBD1. With V trimmed by 2 bases and J by 3 bases, 8 bases remained unmatched. Germline values: CDR1 SGHVS, CDR2 FQNEAQ. The length of the CDR3 is 17 residues.

This chain connects TRBV10-1 to TRBJ1-1, with 8 bases aligning to TRBD1. Germline trimming cut 2 bases from V and 5 bases from J; bases unmatched to any gene: 4. This CDR3 is built from 14 residues. Germline V gene sequence: CDR1 WNHNN, CDR2 SYGVQD (reference sequence). CDR3 residues: CASSEVQGATEAFF. The CDR3 DNA is TGCGCCAGCAGTGAGGTGCAGGGGGCAACTGAAGCTTTCTTT.

The chain recombines TRBV18 with TRBJ2-7; a weak D match, TRBD1 (6 bases). CDR1 and CDR2 from the germline V gene are KGHSH and LQKENI. The CDR3 has 16 residues. Trimming cost V 4 bases and J 4 bases, with 20 bases left between them. This chain's CDR3 is CASSQASTGSFYEQYV. CDR3 in DNA: TGTGCCAGCTCACAGGCCTCGACAGGTTCTTTTTACGAGCAGTACGTC.

This sequence joins TRBV10-3 and TRBJ2-7; TRBD1 matches at 7 bases. The CDR3 is 14 amino acids. CDR1 ENHRY and CDR2 SYGVKD come from the germline V gene. V shed 10 bases, J shed 3 bases, and the junction held 12 bases outside the gene matches. CDR3 protein: CATGSTGIIYEQYF. Here the CDR3 DNA reads TGTGCCACCGGCTCGACAGGGATAATCTACGAGCAGTACTTC.

CDR3 bases: TGTGCCAGCAGCTTACGGGACAGGGGGCAAGAGACCCAGTACTTC. Translating it yields CASSLRDRGQETQYF. The V and J genes are TRBV11-3 and TRBJ2-5; 11 nucleotides line up with TRBD1. The trim removed 2 bases at V and 2 bases at J, leaving 1 base unmatched. Germline loops: CDR1 SGHNT, CDR2 YENEEA. This CDR3 spans 15 amino acids.

This clonotype was seen more than once but under ten times. CDR3 amino acids: CASSSPNEKLFF. CDR3 in DNA: TGTGCCAGCAGCTCTCCAAACGAAAAACTGTTTTTT. This sequence joins TRBV6-5 and TRBJ1-4; no clear D. Germline assignment: CDR1 MNHEY and CDR2 SVGAGI. This CDR3 region has 12 residues. Trimming stripped 6 bases from V and 8 bases from J, with 10 bases between.

This clonotype was counted many times. The chain is built from TRBV7-8 and TRBJ1-1, with D maybe TRBD1 (6 bases). This CDR3 is built from 15 residues. V dropped 5 bases and J dropped 1 base, with 14 bases sitting between them. Germline CDR1 SGHVS, CDR2 FQNEAQ. CDR3 region: CASSPQQGANTEAFF. The CDR3 region has the DNA TGTGCCAGCAGCCCGCAACAGGGAGCGAACACTGAAGCTTTCTTT. Supplemented by reference TRBV7-8 and TRBJ1-1, the full variable domain reads GAGVSQSPRYKVAKRGQDVALRCDPISGHVSLFWYQQALGQGPEFLTYFQNEAQLDKSGLPSDRFFAERPEGSVSTLKIQRTQQEDSAVYLCASSPQQGANTEAFFGQGTRLTVV.

This clonotype occurred a few times. The chain is built from TRBV15 and TRBJ2-2; TRBD1 or TRBD2 may be the D gene (6 bases each). Trimming stripped 8 bases from V and 2 bases from J, with 15 bases between. The CDR3 runs to 15 residues. Germline CDR1 reads LNHNV; CDR2 reads YYDKDF (reference sequence). CDR3 sequence reads: CATGHGGPNTGELFF. Here the CDR3 DNA reads TGTGCCACCGGCCACGGGGGCCCCAACACCGGGGAGCTGTTTTTT.